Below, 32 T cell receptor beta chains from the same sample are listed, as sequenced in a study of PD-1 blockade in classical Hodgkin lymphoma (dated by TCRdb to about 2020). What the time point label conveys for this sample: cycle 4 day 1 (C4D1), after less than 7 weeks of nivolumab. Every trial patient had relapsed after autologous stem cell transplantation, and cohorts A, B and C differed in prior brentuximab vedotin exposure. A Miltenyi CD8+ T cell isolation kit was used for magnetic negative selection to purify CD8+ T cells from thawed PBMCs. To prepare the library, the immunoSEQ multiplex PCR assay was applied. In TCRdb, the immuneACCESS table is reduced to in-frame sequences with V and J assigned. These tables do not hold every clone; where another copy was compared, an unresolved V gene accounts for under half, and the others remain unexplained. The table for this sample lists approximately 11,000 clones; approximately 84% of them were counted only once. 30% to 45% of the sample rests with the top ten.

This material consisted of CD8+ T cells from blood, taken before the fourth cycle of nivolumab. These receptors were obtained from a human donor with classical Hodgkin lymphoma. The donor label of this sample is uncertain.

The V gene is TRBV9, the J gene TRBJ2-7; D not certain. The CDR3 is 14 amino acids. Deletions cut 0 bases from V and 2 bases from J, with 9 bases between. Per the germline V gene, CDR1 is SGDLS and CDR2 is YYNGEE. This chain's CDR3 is CASSVEDGTYEQYF. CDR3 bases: TGTGCCAGCAGCGTAGAGGACGGAACCTACGAGCAGTACTTC.

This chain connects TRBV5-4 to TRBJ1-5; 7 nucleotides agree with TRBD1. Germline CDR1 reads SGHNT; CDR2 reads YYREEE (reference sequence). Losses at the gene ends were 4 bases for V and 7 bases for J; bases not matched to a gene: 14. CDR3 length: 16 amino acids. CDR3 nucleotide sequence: TGTGCCAGCAGCCCGACGACAGGGCAGAATGCCCAGCCCCAGCATTTT. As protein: CASSPTTGQNAQPQHF.

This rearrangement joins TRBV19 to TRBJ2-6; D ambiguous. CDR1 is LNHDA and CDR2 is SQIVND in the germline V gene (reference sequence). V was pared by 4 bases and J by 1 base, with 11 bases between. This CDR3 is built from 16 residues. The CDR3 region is CASSNFGSSGANVLTF. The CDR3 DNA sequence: TGTGCCAGTAGTAATTTCGGGTCTTCTGGGGCCAACGTCCTGACTTTC.

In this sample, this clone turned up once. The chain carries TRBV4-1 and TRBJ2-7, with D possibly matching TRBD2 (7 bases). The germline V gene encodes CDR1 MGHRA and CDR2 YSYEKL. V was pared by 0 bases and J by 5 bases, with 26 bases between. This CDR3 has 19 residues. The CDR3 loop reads CASSQDIRRGRGGRDEQYF. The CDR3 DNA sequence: TGCGCCAGCAGCCAAGATATCCGGCGAGGGAGGGGGGGACGGGACGAGCAGTACTTC.

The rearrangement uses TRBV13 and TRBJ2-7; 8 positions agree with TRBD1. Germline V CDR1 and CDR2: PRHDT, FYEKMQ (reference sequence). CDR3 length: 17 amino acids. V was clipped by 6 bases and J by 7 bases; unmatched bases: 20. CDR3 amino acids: CASRQDRGGQNLGEQYF. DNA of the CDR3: TGTGCCAGCAGGCAAGACAGGGGTGGACAAAACTTGGGAGAGCAGTACTTC.

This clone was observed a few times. CDR3 protein: CASTHAGGTVGYTF. The CDR3 bases are TGTGCCAGCACCCACGCCGGGGGGACTGTTGGCTACACCTTC. V and J are TRBV25-1 and TRBJ1-2; D perhaps matches TRBD1 (5 bases). There are 14 residues in the CDR3. Trimming took off 7 bases at V and 7 bases at J, with 19 bases between the two ends. The V gene's germline CDR1 is MGHDK and CDR2 SYGVNS.

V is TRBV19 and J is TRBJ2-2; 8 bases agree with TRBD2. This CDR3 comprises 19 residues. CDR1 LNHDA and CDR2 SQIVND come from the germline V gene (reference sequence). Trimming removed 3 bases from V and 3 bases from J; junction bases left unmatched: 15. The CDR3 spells CASSIARDGTGGYTGELFF. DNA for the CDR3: TGTGCCAGTAGTATCGCCAGGGATGGTACGGGAGGGTACACCGGGGAGCTGTTTTTT.

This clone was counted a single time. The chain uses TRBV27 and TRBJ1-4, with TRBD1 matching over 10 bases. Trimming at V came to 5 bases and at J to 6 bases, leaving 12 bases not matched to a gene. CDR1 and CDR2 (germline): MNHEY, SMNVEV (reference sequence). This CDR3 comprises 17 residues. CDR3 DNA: TGTGCCAGCAGTATCCGACAGGGGGCGTTTCTAGATGAAAAACTGTTTTTT. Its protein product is CASSIRQGAFLDEKLFF.

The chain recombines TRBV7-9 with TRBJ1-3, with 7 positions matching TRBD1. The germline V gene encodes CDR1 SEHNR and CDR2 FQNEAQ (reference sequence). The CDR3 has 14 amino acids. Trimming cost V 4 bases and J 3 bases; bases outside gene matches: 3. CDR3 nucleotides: TGTGCCAGCAGCTGGGACAGTGATGGAAACACCATATATTTT. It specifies CASSWDSDGNTIYF. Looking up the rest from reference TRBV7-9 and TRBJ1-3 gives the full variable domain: DTGVSQNPRHKITKRGQNVTFRCDPISEHNRLYWYRQTLGQGPEFLTYFQNEAQLEKSRLLSDRFSAERPKGSFSTLEIQRTEQGDSAMYLCASSWDSDGNTIYFGEGSWLTVV.

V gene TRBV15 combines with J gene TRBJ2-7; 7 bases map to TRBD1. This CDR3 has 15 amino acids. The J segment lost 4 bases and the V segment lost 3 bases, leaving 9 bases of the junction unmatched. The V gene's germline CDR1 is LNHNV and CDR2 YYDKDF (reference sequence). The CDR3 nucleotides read TGTGCCACCAGCAGGGAAAGGGACAGCCTTTACGAGCAGTACTTC. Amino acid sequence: CATSRERDSLYEQYF. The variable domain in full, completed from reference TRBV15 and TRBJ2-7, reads DAMVIQNPRYQVTQFGKPVTLSCSQTLNHNVMYWYQQKSSQAPKLLFHYYDKDFNNEADTPDNFQSRRPNTSFCFLDIRSPGLGDTAMYLCATSRERDSLYEQYFGPGTRLTVT.

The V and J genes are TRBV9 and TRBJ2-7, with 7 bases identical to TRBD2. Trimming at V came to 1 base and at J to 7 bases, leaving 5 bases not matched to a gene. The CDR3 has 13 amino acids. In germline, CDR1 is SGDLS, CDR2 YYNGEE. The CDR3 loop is CASSVWEGREQYF. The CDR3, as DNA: TGTGCCAGCAGCGTATGGGAGGGCCGGGAGCAGTACTTC.

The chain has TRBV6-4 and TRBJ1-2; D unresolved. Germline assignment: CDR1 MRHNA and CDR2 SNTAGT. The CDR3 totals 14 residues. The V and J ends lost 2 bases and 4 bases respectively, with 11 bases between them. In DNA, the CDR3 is TGTGCCAGCAGTGACACCAGGAGCGCCTATGGCTACACCTTC. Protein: CASSDTRSAYGYTF.

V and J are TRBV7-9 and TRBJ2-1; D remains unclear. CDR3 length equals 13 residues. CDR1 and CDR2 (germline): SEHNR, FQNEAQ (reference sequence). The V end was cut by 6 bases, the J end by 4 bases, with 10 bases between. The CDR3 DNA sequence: TGTGCCAGCAGGGCGCCGTATTACAATGAGCAGTTCTTC. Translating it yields CASRAPYYNEQFF. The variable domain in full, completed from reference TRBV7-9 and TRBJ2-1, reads DTGVSQNPRHKITKRGQNVTFRCDPISEHNRLYWYRQTLGQGPEFLTYFQNEAQLEKSRLLSDRFSAERPKGSFSTLEIQRTEQGDSAMYLCASRAPYYNEQFFGPGTRLTVL.

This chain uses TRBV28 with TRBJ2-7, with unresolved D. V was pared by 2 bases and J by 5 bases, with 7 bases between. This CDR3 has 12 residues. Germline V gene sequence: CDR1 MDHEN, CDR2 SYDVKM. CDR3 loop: CASSLKAHEQYF. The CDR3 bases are TGTGCCAGCAGTTTAAAAGCCCACGAGCAGTACTTC.

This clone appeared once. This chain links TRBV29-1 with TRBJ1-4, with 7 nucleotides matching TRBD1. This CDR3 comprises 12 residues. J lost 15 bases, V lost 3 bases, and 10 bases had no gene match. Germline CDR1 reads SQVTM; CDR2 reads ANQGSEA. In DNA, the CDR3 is TGCAGCGTTGAGTTTATCGACAGGGAGGTGTTTTTT. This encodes CSVEFIDREVFF.

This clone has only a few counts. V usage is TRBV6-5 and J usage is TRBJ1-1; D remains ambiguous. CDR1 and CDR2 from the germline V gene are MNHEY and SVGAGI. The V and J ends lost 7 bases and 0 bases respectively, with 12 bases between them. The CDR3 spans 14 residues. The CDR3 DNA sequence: TGTGCCAGCACCTATCGAGGGCTGAACACTGAAGCTTTCTTT. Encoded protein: CASTYRGLNTEAFF.

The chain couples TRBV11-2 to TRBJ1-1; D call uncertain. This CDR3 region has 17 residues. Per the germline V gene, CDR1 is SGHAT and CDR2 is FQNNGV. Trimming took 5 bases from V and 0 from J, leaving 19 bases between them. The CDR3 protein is CASSASADLAMNTEAFF. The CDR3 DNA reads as TGTGCCAGCAGCGCAAGCGCCGACCTGGCCATGAACACTGAAGCTTTCTTT.

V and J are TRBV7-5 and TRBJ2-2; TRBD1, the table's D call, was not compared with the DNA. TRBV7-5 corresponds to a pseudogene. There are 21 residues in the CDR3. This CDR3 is CVRSWFREAGARLSLPGELFF. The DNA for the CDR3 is TGTGTCAGAAGCTGGTTCAGAGAGGCAGGGGCTCGTTTGTCGTTGCCCGGGGAGCTGTTTTTT.

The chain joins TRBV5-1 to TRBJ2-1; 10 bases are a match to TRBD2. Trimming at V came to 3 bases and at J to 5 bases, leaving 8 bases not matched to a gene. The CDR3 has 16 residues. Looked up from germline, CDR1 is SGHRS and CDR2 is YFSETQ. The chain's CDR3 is CASSSLTSGKNNEQFF. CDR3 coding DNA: TGCGCCAGCAGCTCCTTAACTAGCGGGAAGAACAATGAGCAGTTCTTC.

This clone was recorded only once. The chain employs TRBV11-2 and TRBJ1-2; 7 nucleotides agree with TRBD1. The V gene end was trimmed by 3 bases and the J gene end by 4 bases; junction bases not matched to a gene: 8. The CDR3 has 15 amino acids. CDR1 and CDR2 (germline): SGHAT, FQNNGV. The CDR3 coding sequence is TGTGCCAGCAGCTTTCGGACAGGCCAGACCTATGGCTACACCTTC. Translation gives CASSFRTGQTYGYTF.

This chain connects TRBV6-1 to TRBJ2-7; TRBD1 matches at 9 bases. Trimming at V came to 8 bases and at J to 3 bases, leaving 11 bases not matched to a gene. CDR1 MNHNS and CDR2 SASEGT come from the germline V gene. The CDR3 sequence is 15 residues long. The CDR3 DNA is TGTGCCAGCTCTTTGGGACAGGGATCCCTCTACGAGCAGTACTTC. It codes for CASSLGQGSLYEQYF.

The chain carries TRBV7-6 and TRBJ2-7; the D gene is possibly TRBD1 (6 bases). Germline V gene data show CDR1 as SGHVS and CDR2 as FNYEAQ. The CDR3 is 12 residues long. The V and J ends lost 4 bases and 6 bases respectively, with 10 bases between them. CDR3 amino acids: CASSSTGFEQYF. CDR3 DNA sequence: TGTGCCAGCAGCTCCACAGGGTTCGAGCAGTACTTC. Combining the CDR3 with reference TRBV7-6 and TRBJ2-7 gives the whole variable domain GAGVSQSPRYKVTKRGQDVALRCDPISGHVSLYWYRQALGQGPEFLTYFNYEAQQDKSGLPNDRFSAERPEGSISTLTIQRTEQRDSAMYRCASSSTGFEQYFGPGTRLTVT.

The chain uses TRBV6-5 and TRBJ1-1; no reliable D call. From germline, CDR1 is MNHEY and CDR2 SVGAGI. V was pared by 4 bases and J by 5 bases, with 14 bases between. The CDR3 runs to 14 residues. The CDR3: CASSFRGPGTEAFF. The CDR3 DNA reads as TGTGCCAGCAGTTTTCGTGGCCCGGGGACTGAAGCTTTCTTT.

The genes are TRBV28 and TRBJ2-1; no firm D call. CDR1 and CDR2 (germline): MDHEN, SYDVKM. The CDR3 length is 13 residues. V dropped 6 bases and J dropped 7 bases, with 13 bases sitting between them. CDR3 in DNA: TGTGCCAGCAGCTTTGCTTTTGAGAATGAGCAGTTCTTC. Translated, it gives CASSFAFENEQFF.

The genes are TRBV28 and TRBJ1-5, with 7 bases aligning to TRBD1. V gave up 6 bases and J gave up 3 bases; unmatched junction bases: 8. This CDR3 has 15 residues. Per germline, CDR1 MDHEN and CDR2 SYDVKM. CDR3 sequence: CASSFWTGHNQPQHF. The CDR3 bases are TGTGCCAGCAGCTTTTGGACAGGACACAATCAGCCCCAGCATTTT.

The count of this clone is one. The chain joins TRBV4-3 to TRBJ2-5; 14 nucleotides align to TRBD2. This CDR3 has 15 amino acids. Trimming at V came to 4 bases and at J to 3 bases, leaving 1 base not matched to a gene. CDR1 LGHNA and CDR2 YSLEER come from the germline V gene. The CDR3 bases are TGCGCCAGCAGCCCGGGACTAGCGGGAGAAGAGACCCAGTACTTC. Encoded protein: CASSPGLAGEETQYF.

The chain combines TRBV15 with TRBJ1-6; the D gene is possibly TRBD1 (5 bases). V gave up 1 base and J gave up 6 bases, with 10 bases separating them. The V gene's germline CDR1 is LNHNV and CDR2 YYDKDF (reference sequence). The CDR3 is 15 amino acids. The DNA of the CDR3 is TGTGCCACCAGCAGAGTTCAGGGAGCTAATTCACCCCTCCACTTT. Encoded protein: CATSRVQGANSPLHF.

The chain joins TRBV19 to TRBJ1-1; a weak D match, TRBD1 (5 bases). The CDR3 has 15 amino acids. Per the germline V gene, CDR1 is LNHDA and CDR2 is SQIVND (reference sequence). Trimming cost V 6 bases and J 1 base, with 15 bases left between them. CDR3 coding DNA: TGTGCCAGTAGCCAAAAGGGGTTAAGGAACACTGAAGCTTTCTTT. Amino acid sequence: CASSQKGLRNTEAFF. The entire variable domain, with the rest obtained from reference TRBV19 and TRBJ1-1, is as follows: DGGITQSPKYLFRKEGQNVTLSCEQNLNHDAMYWYRQDPGQGLRLIYYSQIVNDFQKGDIAEGYSVSREKKESFPLTVTSAQKNPTAFYLCASSQKGLRNTEAFFGQGTRLTVV.

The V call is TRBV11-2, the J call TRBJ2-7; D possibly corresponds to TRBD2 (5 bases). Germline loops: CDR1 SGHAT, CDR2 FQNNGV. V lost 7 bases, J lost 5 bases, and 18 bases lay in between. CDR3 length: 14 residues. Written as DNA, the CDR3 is TGTGCCAGCACCTCCGCCGGGGAGTCCCACGAGCAGTACTTC. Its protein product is CASTSAGESHEQYF.

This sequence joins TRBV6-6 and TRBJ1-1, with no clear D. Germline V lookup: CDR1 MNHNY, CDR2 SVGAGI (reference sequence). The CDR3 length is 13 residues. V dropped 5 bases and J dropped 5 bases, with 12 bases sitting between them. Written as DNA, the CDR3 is TGTGCCAGCAGTGCAACAAGAGGTACTGAAGCTTTCTTT. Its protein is CASSATRGTEAFF.

The CDR3 region has the DNA TGCGCCAGCAGCCCAAACAGCGGACTAGCGGGAGAAAATGAGCAGTTCTTC. It translates to CASSPNSGLAGENEQFF. The V gene is TRBV4-3, the J gene TRBJ2-1, with 13 bases matching TRBD2. The germline V gene encodes CDR1 LGHNA and CDR2 YSLEER. The CDR3 totals 17 residues. After removal of 4 bases from V and 7 bases from J, the junction contained 10 bases not matched to a gene.

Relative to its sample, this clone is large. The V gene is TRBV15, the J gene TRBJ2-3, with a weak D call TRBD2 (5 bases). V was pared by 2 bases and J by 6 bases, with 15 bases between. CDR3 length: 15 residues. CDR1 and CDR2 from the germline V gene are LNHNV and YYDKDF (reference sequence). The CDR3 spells CATSRLSFGSDTQYF. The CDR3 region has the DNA TGTGCCACCAGCAGACTATCCTTTGGGAGTGATACGCAGTATTTT.